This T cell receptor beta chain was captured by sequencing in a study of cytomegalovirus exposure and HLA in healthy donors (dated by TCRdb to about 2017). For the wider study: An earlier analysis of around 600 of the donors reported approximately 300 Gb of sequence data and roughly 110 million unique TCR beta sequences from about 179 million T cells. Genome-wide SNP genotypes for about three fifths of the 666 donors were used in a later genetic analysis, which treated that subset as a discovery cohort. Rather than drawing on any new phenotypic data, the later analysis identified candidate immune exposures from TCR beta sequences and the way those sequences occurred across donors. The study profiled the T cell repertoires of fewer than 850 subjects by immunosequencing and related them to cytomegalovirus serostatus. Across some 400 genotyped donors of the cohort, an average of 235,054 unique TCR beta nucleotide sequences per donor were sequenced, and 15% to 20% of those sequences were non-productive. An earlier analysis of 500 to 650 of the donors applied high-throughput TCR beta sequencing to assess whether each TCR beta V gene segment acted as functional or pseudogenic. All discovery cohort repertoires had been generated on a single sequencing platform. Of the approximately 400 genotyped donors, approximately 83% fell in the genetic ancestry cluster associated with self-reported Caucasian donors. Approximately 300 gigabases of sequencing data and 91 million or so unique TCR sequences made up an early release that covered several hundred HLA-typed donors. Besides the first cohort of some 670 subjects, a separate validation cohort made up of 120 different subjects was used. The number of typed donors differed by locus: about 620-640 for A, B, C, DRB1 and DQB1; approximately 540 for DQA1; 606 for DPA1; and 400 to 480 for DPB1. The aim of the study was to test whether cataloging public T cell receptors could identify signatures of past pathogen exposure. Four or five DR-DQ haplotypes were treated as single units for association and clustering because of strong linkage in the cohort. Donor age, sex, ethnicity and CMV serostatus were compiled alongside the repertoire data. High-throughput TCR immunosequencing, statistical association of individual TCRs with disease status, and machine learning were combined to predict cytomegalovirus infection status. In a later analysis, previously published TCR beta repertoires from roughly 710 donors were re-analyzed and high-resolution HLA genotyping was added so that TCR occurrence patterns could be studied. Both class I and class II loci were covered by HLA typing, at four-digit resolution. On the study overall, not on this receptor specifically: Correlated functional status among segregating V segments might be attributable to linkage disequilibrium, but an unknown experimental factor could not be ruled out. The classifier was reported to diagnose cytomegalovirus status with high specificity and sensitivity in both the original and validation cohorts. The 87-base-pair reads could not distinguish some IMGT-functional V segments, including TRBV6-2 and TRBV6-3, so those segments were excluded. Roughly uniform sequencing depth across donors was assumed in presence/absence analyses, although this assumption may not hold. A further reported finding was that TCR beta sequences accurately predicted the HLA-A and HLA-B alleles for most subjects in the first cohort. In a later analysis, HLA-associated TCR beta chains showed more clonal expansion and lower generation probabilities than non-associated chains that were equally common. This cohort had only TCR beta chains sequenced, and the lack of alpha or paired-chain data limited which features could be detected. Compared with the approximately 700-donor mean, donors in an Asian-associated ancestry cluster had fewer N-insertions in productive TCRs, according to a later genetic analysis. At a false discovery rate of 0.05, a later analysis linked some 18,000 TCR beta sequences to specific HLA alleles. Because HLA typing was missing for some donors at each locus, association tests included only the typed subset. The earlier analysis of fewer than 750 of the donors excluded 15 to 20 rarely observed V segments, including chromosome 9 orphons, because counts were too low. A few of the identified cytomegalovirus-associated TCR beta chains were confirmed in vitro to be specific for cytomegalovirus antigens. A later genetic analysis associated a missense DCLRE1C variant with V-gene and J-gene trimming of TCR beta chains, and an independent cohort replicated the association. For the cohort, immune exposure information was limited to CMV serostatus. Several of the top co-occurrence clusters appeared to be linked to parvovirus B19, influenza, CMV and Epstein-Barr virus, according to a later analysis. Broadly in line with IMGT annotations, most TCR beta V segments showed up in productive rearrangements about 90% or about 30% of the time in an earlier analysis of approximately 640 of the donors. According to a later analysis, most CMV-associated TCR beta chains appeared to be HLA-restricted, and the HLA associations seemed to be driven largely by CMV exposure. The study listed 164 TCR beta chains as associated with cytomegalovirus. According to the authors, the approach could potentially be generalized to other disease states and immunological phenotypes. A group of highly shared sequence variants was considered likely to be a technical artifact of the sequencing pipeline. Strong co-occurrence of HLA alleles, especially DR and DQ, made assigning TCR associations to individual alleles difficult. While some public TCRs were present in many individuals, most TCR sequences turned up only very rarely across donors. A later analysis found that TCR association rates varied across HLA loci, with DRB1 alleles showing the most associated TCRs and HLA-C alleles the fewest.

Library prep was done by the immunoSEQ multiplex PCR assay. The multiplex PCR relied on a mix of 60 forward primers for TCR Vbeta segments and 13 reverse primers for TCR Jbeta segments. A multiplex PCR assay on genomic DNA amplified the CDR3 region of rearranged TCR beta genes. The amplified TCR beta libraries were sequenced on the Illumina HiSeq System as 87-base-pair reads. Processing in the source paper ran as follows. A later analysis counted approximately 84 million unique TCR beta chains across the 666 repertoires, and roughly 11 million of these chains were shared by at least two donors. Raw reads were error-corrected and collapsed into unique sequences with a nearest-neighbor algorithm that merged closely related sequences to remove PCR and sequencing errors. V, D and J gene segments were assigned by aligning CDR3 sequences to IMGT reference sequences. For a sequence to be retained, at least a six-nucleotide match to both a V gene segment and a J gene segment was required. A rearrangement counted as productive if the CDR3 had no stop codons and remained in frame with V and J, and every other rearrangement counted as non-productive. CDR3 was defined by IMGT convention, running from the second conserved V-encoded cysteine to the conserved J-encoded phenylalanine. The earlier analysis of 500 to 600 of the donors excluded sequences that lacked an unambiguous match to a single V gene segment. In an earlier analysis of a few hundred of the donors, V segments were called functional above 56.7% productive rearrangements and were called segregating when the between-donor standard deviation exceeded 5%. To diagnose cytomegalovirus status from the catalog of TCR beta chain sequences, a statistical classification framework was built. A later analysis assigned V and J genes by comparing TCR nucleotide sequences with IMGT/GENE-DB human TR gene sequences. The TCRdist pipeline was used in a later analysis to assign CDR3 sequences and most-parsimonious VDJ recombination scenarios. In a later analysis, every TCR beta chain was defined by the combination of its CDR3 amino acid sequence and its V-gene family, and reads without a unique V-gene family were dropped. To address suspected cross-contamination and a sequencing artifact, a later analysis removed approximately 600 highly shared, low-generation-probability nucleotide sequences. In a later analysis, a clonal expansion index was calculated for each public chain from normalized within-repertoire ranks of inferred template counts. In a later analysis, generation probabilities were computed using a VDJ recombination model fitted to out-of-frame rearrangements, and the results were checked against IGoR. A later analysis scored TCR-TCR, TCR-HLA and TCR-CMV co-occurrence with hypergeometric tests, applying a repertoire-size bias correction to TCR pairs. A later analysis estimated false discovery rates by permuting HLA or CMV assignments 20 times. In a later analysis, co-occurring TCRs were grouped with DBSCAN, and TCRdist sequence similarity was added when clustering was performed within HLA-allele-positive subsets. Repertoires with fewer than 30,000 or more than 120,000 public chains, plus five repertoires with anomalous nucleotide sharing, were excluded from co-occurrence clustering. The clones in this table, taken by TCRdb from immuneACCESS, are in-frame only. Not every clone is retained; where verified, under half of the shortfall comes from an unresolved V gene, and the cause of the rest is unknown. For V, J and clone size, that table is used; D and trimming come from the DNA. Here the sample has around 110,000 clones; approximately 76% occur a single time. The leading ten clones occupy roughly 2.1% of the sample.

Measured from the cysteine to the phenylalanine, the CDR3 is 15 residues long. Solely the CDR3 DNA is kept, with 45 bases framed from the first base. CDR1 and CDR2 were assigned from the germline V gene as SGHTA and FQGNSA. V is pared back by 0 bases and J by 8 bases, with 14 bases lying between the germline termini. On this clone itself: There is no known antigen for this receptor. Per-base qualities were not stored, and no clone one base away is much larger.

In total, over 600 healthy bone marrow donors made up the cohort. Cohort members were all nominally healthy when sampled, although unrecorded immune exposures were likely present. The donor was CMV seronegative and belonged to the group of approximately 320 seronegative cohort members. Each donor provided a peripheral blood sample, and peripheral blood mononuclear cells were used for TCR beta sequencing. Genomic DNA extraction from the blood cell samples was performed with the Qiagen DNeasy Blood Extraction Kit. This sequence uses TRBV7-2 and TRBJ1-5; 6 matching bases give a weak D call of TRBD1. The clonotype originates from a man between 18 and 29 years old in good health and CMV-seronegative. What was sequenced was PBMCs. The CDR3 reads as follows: CASSLAAAGAEPQHF. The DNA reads TGTGCCAGCAGCTTAGCGGCGGCGGGGGCAGAGCCCCAGCATTTT.